This TCR beta chain was recovered during a study of cytomegalovirus exposure and HLA in healthy donors (dated by TCRdb to 2016 to 2017). A note on the overall study: The approximately 710 repertoires of the first cohort and the roughly 110 validation repertoires were produced on the same platform, according to a later analysis. High-throughput TCR immunosequencing, statistical association of individual TCRs with disease status, and machine learning were combined to predict cytomegalovirus infection status. Along with the roughly 670-subject first cohort, a separate validation cohort of around 120 different subjects was used. The study aimed to test whether signatures of past pathogen exposure could be identified by cataloging public T cell receptors. Study-wide findings and limitations: In vitro tests confirmed that a few of the cytomegalovirus-associated TCR beta chains recognize cytomegalovirus antigens. All 110 or so repertoires were used to score co-occurrence in the validation cohort in a later analysis, because that analysis had no HLA typing for the cohort. Subsequent analysis determined that TCRs grouped into clusters in the first cohort also showed a tendency toward co-occurrence across the 90 to 150 validation repertoires, and 94% of cluster scores exceeded 0. The study gave a list of some 150 TCR beta chains associated with cytomegalovirus. While some public TCRs were present in many individuals, most TCR sequences turned up only very rarely across donors. According to the authors, the approach could potentially be generalized to other disease states and immunological phenotypes. The classifier was reported to diagnose cytomegalovirus status with high specificity and sensitivity in both the original and validation cohorts.

The library was generated by the immunoSEQ multiplex PCR assay. The original pipeline was this. A statistical classification framework was built for diagnosing cytomegalovirus status from the catalog of TCR beta chain sequences. This immuneACCESS table, as held by TCRdb, lists in-frame sequences with V and J called but not all clones. Of the missing ones, under half trace to an unresolved V gene in checked studies; the others have no known cause. V and J calls and clone size are given by that table; D and trimming were obtained from the DNA. The sample data list over 60,000 clones, and 90% to 95% of these were observed just once. The biggest ten clones account for roughly 3.3% of the sample. Inclusive of the bounding cysteine and phenylalanine, the CDR3 is 11 residues long. The only DNA kept is the CDR3, 33 bases in frame from the first base. CDR1 and CDR2 are drawn from the germline V gene: LGHNT, FRNRAP. V was cut back by 4 bases and J by 5 bases, leaving a gap of 5 bases between them.

The donors were included in the validation cohort of over a hundred subjects, a group kept apart from the approximately 700-subject first cohort. Note on this clone: The target of this receptor is not known. Base quality data are lacking; no much larger clone is found one base away.

The sequence was obtained from a man younger than 35 in good health and CMV-seronegative. The sequence links TRBV12-5 to TRBJ1-1; no D gene is confidently identified. The material sequenced was PBMCs. Here the CDR3 is given as CASGSSTEAFF. The nucleotide sequence reads as follows: TGTGCTAGTGGTTCATCAACTGAAGCTTTCTTT.